This T cell receptor beta chain comes out of a study of cytomegalovirus exposure and HLA in healthy donors. Findings of the study overall: Presence/absence analyses treated sequencing depth as roughly uniform across donors.

The CDR3 sequence is 14 residues long. Per the germline V gene, CDR1 is SNHLY and CDR2 is FYNNEI. V lost 4 bases and J 1 base, leaving 10 bases between the germline ends. With respect to this clone: The antigen remains unidentified.

Both 60 Vbeta primers and 13 Jbeta primers went into the PCR. The protocol was immunoSEQ multiplex PCR, while the TCRdb copy is restricted to in-frame clones and leaves out a portion. The sample shows 150,000 to 200,000 clones, more than 85% of them seen only once. The sequence was collected from a woman between 18 and 29 years old in good health and CMV-seronegative. The sequencing input was PBMCs. This chain uses TRBV2 with TRBJ1-1; D is uncertain. This chain's CDR3 is CASSARGGNTEAFF. Written as DNA, the CDR3 is TGTGCCAGCAGTGCCCGGGGAGGGAACACTGAAGCTTTCTTT.